The 27 T cell receptor beta chains below come from one sample, sequenced in a study of siplizumab effects on memory and regulatory T cells. The protocol was immunoSEQ multiplex PCR, while the TCRdb copy is restricted to in-frame clones and leaves out a portion. This table has 100,000 or so clones, about 91% appearing once. The specimen was CD4+ T cells sorted from blood. All receptors come from a human donor in good health. Some clones in this sample may be carry-over from other donors' samples.

The J gene is TRBJ1-2, the V gene TRBV7-2; the D is unclear. Germline loops: CDR1 SGHTA, CDR2 FQGNSA. The V gene lost 4 bases and the J gene lost 6 bases, with 12 bases spanning the gap. This CDR3 region has 13 residues. CDR3 sequence (DNA): TGTGCCAGCAGCTCCGCTTGGGAAGATGGCTACACCTTC. Its protein product is CASSSAWEDGYTF.

About this clone itself: The junction and the germline gene differ at one end; a read error may be behind it. The chain employs TRBV10-3 and TRBJ1-2; 7 bases align to TRBD1. CDR1 and CDR2 (germline): ENHRY, SYGVKD. The CDR3 totals 15 residues. This chain's CDR3 is CASSSGTARRYGYTF. CDR3 nucleotides: TGTGCCAGCAGTTCCGGGACAGCCCGTCGCTATGGCTACACCTTC.

The chain recombines TRBV19 with TRBJ2-3, with 11 bases lining up with TRBD2. Germline trimming cut 6 bases from V and 2 bases from J; bases unmatched to any gene: 4. From germline, CDR1 is LNHDA and CDR2 SQIVND (reference sequence). The CDR3 is 15 residues long. The CDR3 spells CASSRLAGLTDTQYF. Written as DNA, the CDR3 is TGTGCCAGTAGCCGACTAGCGGGGCTCACAGATACGCAGTATTTT.

In nucleotides, the CDR3 is TGTGCCAGCTCTCCATCTTCGAGCTCCTACAATGAGCAGTTCTTC. It encodes CASSPSSSSYNEQFF. V gene TRBV18 combines with J gene TRBJ2-1; D unresolved. The CDR3 is 15 residues long. The germline CDR1 and CDR2 sequences are KGHSH and LQKENI. V was pared by 6 bases and J by 0 bases, with 12 bases between.

The chain joins TRBV19 to TRBJ1-5; D uncertain. V dropped 7 bases and J dropped 0 bases, with 13 bases sitting between them. This CDR3 spans 15 amino acids. The V gene's germline CDR1 is LNHDA and CDR2 SQIVND (reference sequence). The CDR3 region has the DNA TGTGCCAGTAAGGGTCTTGCCGATAGCAATCAGCCCCAGCATTTT. This encodes CASKGLADSNQPQHF.

The V call is TRBV6-1, the J call TRBJ1-1; D not resolved. The length of the CDR3 is 15 residues. Between the trimmed V and J ends, which lost 8 bases and 4 bases, there was a span of 20 bases. Germline V gene lookup returns CDR1 MNHNS and CDR2 SASEGT. CDR3 DNA sequence: TGTGCCAGCCGGCCCCAATCCCGGGTTGGCACTGAAGCTTTCTTT. It translates to CASRPQSRVGTEAFF.

This sequence joins TRBV19 and TRBJ2-7; either TRBD1 or TRBD2 may supply D (5 bases each). The CDR3 is 14 residues long. Trimming cost V 6 bases and J 3 bases, with 15 bases left between them. Germline V CDR1 and CDR2: LNHDA, SQIVND (reference sequence). The CDR3 DNA sequence: TGTGCCAGTAGGCCAAGGGGAGTTGGCTACGAGCAGTACTTC. The encoded protein is CASRPRGVGYEQYF.

The genes are TRBV6-5 and TRBJ2-7; 10 positions match TRBD1. Trimming removed 3 bases from V and 3 bases from J; junction bases left unmatched: 8. CDR1 is MNHEY, CDR2 SVGAGI, per germline. CDR3 length: 16 residues. CDR3 sequence: CASSYLRTGGYYEQYF. The CDR3 DNA reads as TGTGCCAGCAGTTATCTTAGGACAGGGGGTTACTACGAGCAGTACTTC.

This chain connects TRBV11-2 to TRBJ2-7, with 8 positions matching TRBD1. Trimming cost V 3 bases and J 8 bases; bases outside gene matches: 9. The CDR3 spans 14 residues. The germline V gene has CDR1 SGHAT and CDR2 FQNNGV. Here the CDR3 DNA reads TGTGCCAGCAGCTTTCGCTCGGACAGGGCAAAGCAGTACTTC. This gives the protein CASSFRSDRAKQYF.

The chain has TRBV18 and TRBJ2-7; no reliable D call. The germline V gene encodes CDR1 KGHSH and CDR2 LQKENI. Trimming took off 3 bases at V and 4 bases at J, with 7 bases between the two ends. The CDR3 has 12 amino acids. CDR3 in amino acids: CASSPEQYEQYF. The CDR3 coding sequence is TGTGCCAGCTCACCCGAACAGTACGAGCAGTACTTC.

J is TRBJ1-1 and V is TRBV23-1, with unresolved D. TRBV23-1 is flagged as an ORF with uncertain function. Trimming removed 1 base at V and 11 bases at J, with 8 bases between. The CDR3 loop spans 11 amino acids. The CDR3 DNA is TGCGCCAGCAGTCAATTCTTCCCGGCTTTCTTT. Its protein is CASSQFFPAFF.

The V and J genes are TRBV19 and TRBJ2-3, with TRBD2 matching 10 bases. V shed 1 base, J shed 1 base, and the junction held 2 bases outside the gene matches. The CDR3 length is 16 residues. Germline V gives CDR1 LNHDA, CDR2 SQIVND (reference sequence). CDR3 DNA: TGTGCCAGTAGTATAGGGGGGACTAGCGGCACAGATACGCAGTATTTT. Translating it yields CASSIGGTSGTDTQYF. Full variable domain (missing parts from reference TRBV19 and TRBJ2-3): DGGITQSPKYLFRKEGQNVTLSCEQNLNHDAMYWYRQDPGQGLRLIYYSQIVNDFQKGDIAEGYSVSREKKESFPLTVTSAQKNPTAFYLCASSIGGTSGTDTQYFGPGTRLTVL.

The DNA of the CDR3 is TGTGCCAGCAGCTCCAGGGGTCGGCTCATGATGGAGCAGTACTTC. Protein: CASSSRGRLMMEQYF. This chain uses TRBV11-2 with TRBJ2-7, with D possibly TRBD1 on 6 matching bases. V lost 4 bases to trimming and J lost 7 bases, with 20 bases between them. CDR3 size: 15 residues. CDR1 and CDR2 from the germline V gene are SGHAT and FQNNGV.

This clone appeared a single time. The chain couples TRBV9 to TRBJ2-1; TRBD1 agrees at 7 bases. Trimming at V came to 0 bases and at J to 0 bases, leaving 9 bases not matched to a gene. This CDR3 has 18 residues. CDR1 and CDR2 from the germline V gene are SGDLS and YYNGEE. CDR3 loop: CASSVATGVMSSYNEQFF. CDR3 DNA sequence: TGTGCCAGCAGCGTAGCTACAGGGGTAATGAGCTCCTACAATGAGCAGTTCTTC.

V is TRBV6-5 and J is TRBJ1-2; no clear D gene. The CDR3 totals 13 residues. CDR1 is MNHEY and CDR2 is SVGAGI in the germline V gene. The V end lost 10 bases, the J end lost 0 bases, and 12 bases lay between the germline ends. The CDR3 DNA follows: TGTGCCATCCGGCCTCAAGCTAACTATGGCTACACCTTC. Translated: CAIRPQANYGYTF.

The chain employs TRBV27 and TRBJ2-1; 9 bases fit TRBD2. V shed 5 bases and J 3 bases; nucleotides not matched to a gene: 5. Germline V gene sequence: CDR1 MNHEY, CDR2 SMNVEV (reference sequence). The CDR3 runs to 15 residues. The CDR3, as DNA: TGTGCCAGCAGTGGCCCTAGCGGGGTCTACAATGAGCAGTTCTTC. Its translation: CASSGPSGVYNEQFF.

For the CDR3, the DNA is TGTGCCAGTAGTATCGGGACAGGGAGCCGGGAGACCCAGTACTTC. This encodes CASSIGTGSRETQYF. The chain links TRBV19 to TRBJ2-5; the match to TRBD1 covers 9 bases. The CDR3 sequence is 15 residues long. The trim removed 3 bases at V and 5 bases at J, leaving 7 bases unmatched. From germline, CDR1 is LNHDA and CDR2 SQIVND (reference sequence). The entire variable domain, with the rest obtained from reference TRBV19 and TRBJ2-5, is as follows: DGGITQSPKYLFRKEGQNVTLSCEQNLNHDAMYWYRQDPGQGLRLIYYSQIVNDFQKGDIAEGYSVSREKKESFPLTVTSAQKNPTAFYLCASSIGTGSRETQYFGPGTRLLVL.

The chain combines TRBV6-1 with TRBJ1-2; 9 positions agree with TRBD1. With V trimmed by 2 bases and J by 14 bases, 12 bases remained unmatched. This CDR3 has 14 amino acids. CDR1 and CDR2 (germline): MNHNS, SASEGT. Here the CDR3 DNA reads TGTGCCAGCAGTGAAACGGGACAGGGTGAGGACCATACCTTC. Its translation is CASSETGQGEDHTF.

The count of this clone is one. The chain employs TRBV5-5 and TRBJ1-2; D gene uncertain. Trimming removed 6 bases from V and 13 bases from J, with 19 bases in between. CDR3 size: 12 residues. CDR1 is SGHKS, CDR2 YYEKEE, per germline (reference sequence). The CDR3 sequence: CASTPGSATLTF. CDR3 nucleotides: TGTGCCAGCACCCCGGGGAGCGCGACGCTCACCTTC. The full variable domain, rest sourced from reference TRBV5-5 and TRBJ1-2, is DAGVTQSPTHLIKTRGQQVTLRCSPISGHKSVSWYQQVLGQGPQFIFQYYEKEERGRGNFPDRFSARQFPNYSSELNVNALLLGDSALYLCASTPGSATLTFGSGTRLTVV.

The genes are TRBV16 and TRBJ1-4, with D possibly TRBD1 on 6 matching bases. Trimming took off 4 bases at V and 1 base at J, with 16 bases between the two ends. CDR3 length: 17 amino acids. CDR1 and CDR2 from the germline V gene are KGHSY and FQNENV. The DNA for the CDR3 is TGTGCCAGCAGCCCCACGACCAGGGGTTTAACTAATGAAAAACTGTTTTTT. Residues: CASSPTTRGLTNEKLFF.

This chain connects TRBV15 to TRBJ2-2, with no clear D. CDR1 is LNHNV and CDR2 is YYDKDF in the germline V gene (reference sequence). CDR3 size: 17 residues. With 0 bases removed from V and 0 bases from J, the gap between germline ends came to 11 bases. The CDR3 DNA reads as TGTGCCACCAGCAGAGATCTTCCGGGTTCGAACACCGGGGAGCTGTTTTTT. The encoded protein is CATSRDLPGSNTGELFF.

This rearrangement joins TRBV9 to TRBJ2-1; weak D call: TRBD2 (6 bases). V shed 0 bases and J shed 3 bases, with 13 bases lying between them. The CDR3 runs 16 residues. CDR1 is SGDLS, CDR2 YYNGEE, per germline. CDR3 bases: TGTGCCAGCAGCGTAGGGGTAGGGACTCGCTACAATGAGCAGTTCTTC. This sequence encodes CASSVGVGTRYNEQFF.

The chain links TRBV11-3 to TRBJ2-3; TRBD2 matches 14 bases. Germline V gene lookup returns CDR1 SGHNT and CDR2 YENEEA. The J segment lost 4 bases and the V segment lost 1 base, leaving 7 bases of the junction unmatched. CDR3 size: 18 residues. The CDR3 loop reads CASSLGNAGLAGADTQYF. In nucleotides, the CDR3 is TGTGCCAGCAGCTTAGGTAACGCGGGACTAGCGGGAGCAGATACGCAGTATTTT.

The chain recombines TRBV29-1 with TRBJ2-3; D ambiguous. Deletions cut 7 bases from V and 0 bases from J, with 14 bases between. This CDR3 is built from 14 residues. CDR1 is SQVTM, CDR2 ANQGSEA, per germline. In nucleotides, the CDR3 is TGCAGCGGCAGAGAGTTCGGAAGCACAGATACGCAGTATTTT. As protein: CSGREFGSTDTQYF.

This chain joins TRBV7-2 and TRBJ1-2; D gene unclear. Germline V CDR1 and CDR2: SGHTA, FQGNSA. Trimming shortened V by 4 bases and J by 0 bases, and 9 bases separated the two germline ends. The CDR3 sequence is 14 residues long. CDR3 coding DNA: TGTGCCAGCAGCTCCGACCTTGCTAACTATGGCTACACCTTC. It is translated as CASSSDLANYGYTF.

The gene calls are TRBV6-1 and TRBJ1-6, with a possible D match to TRBD1 (6 bases). The CDR3 has 14 amino acids. Per germline, CDR1 MNHNS and CDR2 SASEGT. V was trimmed by 6 bases and J by 10 bases, leaving 16 bases between them. CDR3 in DNA: TGTGCCAGCAGCACGGACAGATTAGAGTCACCCCTCCACTTT. Translation gives CASSTDRLESPLHF.

The chain employs TRBV14 and TRBJ2-1; 9 bases are a match to TRBD2. The length of the CDR3 is 19 residues. Germline V gene sequence: CDR1 SGHDN, CDR2 FVKESK. The junction had 16 bases not matched to a gene; V was cut back by 4 bases and J by 3 bases. This CDR3 reads CASSPSWTSEYGFYNEQFF. The CDR3 region has the DNA TGTGCCAGCAGCCCTAGCTGGACTAGCGAATATGGCTTCTACAATGAGCAGTTCTTC.